This T cell receptor (beta chain) was observed in a study of blood T cell repertoires in COVID-19. Participants spanned ages about 18 to 95 years and resided in 20 to 30 US areas. Original methodology: Estimates of nucleated cell counts were drawn from the amplification of reference gene primers. Data came from immunoSEQ multiplex PCR; TCRdb stores just in-frame clones and leaves some out. Clone size and the V and J calls come from that table; the DNA yielded D and trimming. Of about 400,000 clones in the sample, around 90% were seen once. The sample was PBMCs or T cells enriched from blood (not recorded which). This TCR was sampled from a woman aged 40 to 50 with acute COVID-19.

The CDR3 bases are TGTGCCAGCAGCCCCGGGACAGGGGGTCTGGGTGAAGCTTTCTTT. As protein: CASSPGTGGLGEAFF. This chain uses TRBV5-5 with TRBJ1-1; 11 bases map to TRBD1. V trimming: 4 bases; J trimming: 7 bases; junction bases outside the gene matches: 9. Germline-derived CDR1 and CDR2 are SGHKS and YYEKEE (reference sequence). This CDR3 comprises 15 residues.